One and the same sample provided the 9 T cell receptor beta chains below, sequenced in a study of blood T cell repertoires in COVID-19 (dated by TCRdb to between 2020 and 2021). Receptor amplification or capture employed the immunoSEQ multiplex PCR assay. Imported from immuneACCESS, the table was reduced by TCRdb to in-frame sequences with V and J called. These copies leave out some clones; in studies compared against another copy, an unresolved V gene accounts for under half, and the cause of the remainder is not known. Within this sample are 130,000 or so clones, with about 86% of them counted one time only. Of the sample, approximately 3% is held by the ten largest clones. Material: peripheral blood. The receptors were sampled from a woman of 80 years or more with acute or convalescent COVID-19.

In DNA, the CDR3 is TGCAGCGTTGTTATTCCCGGGGGGGGCTACACCTTC. This codes for CSVVIPGGGYTF. The V gene is TRBV29-1, the J gene TRBJ1-2; TRBD1 is a possible D gene (5 bases). Germline CDR1 and CDR2: SQVTM and ANQGSEA. The germline V and J ends were trimmed by 4 bases and 8 bases, with 14 bases remaining between them. The CDR3 has 12 amino acids.

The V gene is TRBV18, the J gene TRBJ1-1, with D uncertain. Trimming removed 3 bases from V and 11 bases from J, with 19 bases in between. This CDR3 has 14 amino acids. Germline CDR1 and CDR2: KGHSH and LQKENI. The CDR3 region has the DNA TGTGCCAGCTCACCCAGAGCGTCAGCTGACGGGGCTTTCTTT. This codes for CASSPRASADGAFF. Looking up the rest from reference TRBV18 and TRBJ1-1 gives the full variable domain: NAGVMQNPRHLVRRRGQEARLRCSPMKGHSHVYWYRQLPEEGLKFMVYLQKENIIDESGMPKERFSAEFPKEGPSILRIQQVVRGDSAAYFCASSPRASADGAFFGQGTRLTVV.

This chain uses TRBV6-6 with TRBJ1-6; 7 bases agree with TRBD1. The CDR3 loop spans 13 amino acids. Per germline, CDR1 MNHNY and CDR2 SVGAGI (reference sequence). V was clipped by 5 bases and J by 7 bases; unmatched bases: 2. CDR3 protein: CASSGTENSPLHF. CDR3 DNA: TGTGCCAGCAGTGGGACAGAGAATTCACCCCTCCACTTT.

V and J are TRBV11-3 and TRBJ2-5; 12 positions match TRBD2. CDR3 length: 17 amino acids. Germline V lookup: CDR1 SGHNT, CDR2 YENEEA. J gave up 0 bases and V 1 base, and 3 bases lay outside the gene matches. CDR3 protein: CASSLGLAGDYQETQYF. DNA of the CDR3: TGTGCCAGCAGCTTAGGACTAGCGGGGGATTACCAAGAGACCCAGTACTTC.

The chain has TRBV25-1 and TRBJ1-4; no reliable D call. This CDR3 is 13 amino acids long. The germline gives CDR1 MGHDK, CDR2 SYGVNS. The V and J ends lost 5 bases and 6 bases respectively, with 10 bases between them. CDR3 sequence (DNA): TGTGCCAGCAGTCGGGTGAGGGATGAAAAACTGTTTTTT. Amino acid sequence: CASSRVRDEKLFF.

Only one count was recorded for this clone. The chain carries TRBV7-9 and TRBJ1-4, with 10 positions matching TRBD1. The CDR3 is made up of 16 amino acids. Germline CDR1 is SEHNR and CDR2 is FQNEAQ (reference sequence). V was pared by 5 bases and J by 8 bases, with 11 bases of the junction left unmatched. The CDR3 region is CASSPWGTGEEEKLFF. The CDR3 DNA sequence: TGTGCCAGCAGCCCATGGGGGACAGGGGAGGAGGAAAAACTGTTTTTT.

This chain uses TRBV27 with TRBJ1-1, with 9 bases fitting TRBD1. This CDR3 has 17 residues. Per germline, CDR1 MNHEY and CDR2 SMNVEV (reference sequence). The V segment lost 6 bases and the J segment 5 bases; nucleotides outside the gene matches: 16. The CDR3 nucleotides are TGTGCCAGCAGGTTGTTTGGACAGGGGTCTGGGTTAACTGAAGCTTTCTTT. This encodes CASRLFGQGSGLTEAFF.

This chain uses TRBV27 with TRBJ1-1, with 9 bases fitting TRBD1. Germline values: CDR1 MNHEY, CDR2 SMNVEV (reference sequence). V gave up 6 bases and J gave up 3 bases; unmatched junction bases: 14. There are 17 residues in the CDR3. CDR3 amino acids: CASSKGQGRGSYTEAFF. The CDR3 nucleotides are TGTGCCAGCAGCAAGGGACAGGGTCGTGGTTCGTACACTGAAGCTTTCTTT.

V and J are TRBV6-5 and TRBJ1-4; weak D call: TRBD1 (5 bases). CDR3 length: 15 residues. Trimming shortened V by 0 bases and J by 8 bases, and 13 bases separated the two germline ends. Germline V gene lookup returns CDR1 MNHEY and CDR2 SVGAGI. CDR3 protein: CASSYSQGGGEKLFF. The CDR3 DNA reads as TGTGCCAGCAGTTACTCCCAGGGAGGTGGGGAAAAACTGTTTTTT.